This T cell receptor beta chain was recovered during a study of blood T cell repertoires in COVID-19. Study context: Both acute and convalescent COVID-19 samples were obtained from the United States, Italy and Spain. In each case, the material was cDNA or gDNA derived from T cells, B-cell-depleted T cells, or PBMCs.

Authors' data handling: Nucleated cell number was recorded as an estimate derived from reference gene primer amplification. Sequenced by immunoSEQ multiplex PCR; TCRdb stores in-frame clones only, minus some. V and J calls and clone size follow that table, whereas D and trimming were derived from the DNA. Among 650,000 to 800,000 clones listed, 75% to 90% were seen once. Germline-derived CDR1 and CDR2 are LGHDT and YNNKEL (reference sequence). The CDR3 covers 15 residues. The J segment lost 10 bases and the V segment lost 6 bases, leaving 7 bases of the junction unmatched. V usage is TRBV3-1 (or the pseudogene TRBV3-2) and J usage is TRBJ2-1; 15 bases map to TRBD2. The specimen sequenced was peripheral blood. The receptor was isolated from a woman in her late teens or twenties with acute or convalescent COVID-19. The CDR3 spells CASRRTSGGANEQFF. CDR3 sequence (DNA): TGTGCCAGCAGACGGACTAGCGGGGGGGCCAACGAGCAGTTCTTC.